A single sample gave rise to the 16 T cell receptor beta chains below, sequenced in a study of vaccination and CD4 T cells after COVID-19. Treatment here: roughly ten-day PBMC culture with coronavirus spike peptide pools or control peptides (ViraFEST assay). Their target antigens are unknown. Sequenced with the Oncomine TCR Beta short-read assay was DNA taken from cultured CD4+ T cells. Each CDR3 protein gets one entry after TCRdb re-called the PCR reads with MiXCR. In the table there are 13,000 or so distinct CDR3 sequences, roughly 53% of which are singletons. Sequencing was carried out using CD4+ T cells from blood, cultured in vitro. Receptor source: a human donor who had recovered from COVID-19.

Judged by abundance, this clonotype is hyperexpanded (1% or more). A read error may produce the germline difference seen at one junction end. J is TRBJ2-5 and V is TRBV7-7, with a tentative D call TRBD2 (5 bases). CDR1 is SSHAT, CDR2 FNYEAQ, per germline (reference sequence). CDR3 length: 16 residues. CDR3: CASSLSKTSFGETQYF. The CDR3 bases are TGTGCTAGCAGCTTGTCCAAAACTAGTTTCGGGGAGACCCAGTACTTC.

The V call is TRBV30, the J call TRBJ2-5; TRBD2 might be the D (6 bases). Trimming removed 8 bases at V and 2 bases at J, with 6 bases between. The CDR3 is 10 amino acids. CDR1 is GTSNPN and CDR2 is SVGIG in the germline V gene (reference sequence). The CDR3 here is CARGQETQYF. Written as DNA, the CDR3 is TGTGCCCGGGGGCAAGAGACCCAGTACTTC.

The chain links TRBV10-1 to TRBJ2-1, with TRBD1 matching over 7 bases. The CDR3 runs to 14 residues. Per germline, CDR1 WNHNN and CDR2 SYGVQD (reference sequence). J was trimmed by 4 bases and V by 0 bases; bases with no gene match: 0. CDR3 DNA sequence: TGCGCCAGCAGTGAGTCGACAGGGTACAATGAGCAGTTCTTC. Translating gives CASSESTGYNEQFF.

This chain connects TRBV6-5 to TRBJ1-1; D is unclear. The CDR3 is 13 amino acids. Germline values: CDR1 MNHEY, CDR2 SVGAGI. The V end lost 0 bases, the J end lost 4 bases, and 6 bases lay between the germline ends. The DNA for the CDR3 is TGTGCCAGCAGTTACTCAGGGAGCACTGAAGCTTTCTTT. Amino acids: CASSYSGSTEAFF.

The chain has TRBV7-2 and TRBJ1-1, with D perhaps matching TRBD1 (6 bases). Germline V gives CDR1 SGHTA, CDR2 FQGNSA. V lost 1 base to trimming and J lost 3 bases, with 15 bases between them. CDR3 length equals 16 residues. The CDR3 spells CASSLEAPGEDTEAFF. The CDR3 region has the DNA TGTGCCAGCAGCTTAGAGGCCCCAGGGGAAGACACTGAAGCTTTCTTT.

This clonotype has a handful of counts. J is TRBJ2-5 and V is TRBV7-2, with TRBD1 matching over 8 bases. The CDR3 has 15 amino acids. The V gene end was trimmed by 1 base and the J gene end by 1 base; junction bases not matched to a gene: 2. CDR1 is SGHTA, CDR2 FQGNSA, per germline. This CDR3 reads CASSLGGQGQETQYF. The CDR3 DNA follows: TGTGCCAGCAGCTTAGGTGGACAGGGCCAAGAGACCCAGTACTTC.

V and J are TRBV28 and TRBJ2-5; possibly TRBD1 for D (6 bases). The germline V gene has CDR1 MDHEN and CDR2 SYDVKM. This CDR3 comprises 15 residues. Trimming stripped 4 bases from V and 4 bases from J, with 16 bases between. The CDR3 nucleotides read TGTGCCAGCAGTTCGACAGGAGTCTCTCTAGAGACCCAGTACTTC. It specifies CASSSTGVSLETQYF. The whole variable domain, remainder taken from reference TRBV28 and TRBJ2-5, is DVKVTQSSRYLVKRTGEKVFLECVQDMDHENMFWYRQDPGLGLRLIYFSYDVKMKEKGDIPEGYSVSREKKERFSLILESASTNQTSMYLCASSSTGVSLETQYFGPGTRLLVL.

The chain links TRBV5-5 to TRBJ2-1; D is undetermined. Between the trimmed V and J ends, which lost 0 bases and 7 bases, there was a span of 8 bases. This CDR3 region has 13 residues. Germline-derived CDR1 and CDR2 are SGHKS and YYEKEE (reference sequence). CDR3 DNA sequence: TGTGCCAGCAGCTTGGAACCAGAAAATGAGCAGTTCTTC. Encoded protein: CASSLEPENEQFF.

The CDR3, as DNA: TGTGCCAGCAGTTACTCCCCGGGGTCCTACGAGCAGTACTTC. Amino acid sequence: CASSYSPGSYEQYF. V is TRBV6-5 and J is TRBJ2-7; D is perhaps TRBD2 (5 bases). CDR1 MNHEY and CDR2 SVGAGI come from the germline V gene. Trimming removed 0 bases from V and 1 base from J, with 7 bases in between. The CDR3 has 14 amino acids.

CDR3 nucleotide sequence: TGTGCCAGCGGGCGGTCGGGCCTAGCGGGAGTTCAAGAGACCCAGTACTTC. Translated, it gives CASGRSGLAGVQETQYF. This chain joins TRBV5-4 and TRBJ2-5, with 10 bases matching TRBD2. The CDR3 totals 17 residues. Unmatched junction bases numbered 14, after V lost 7 bases and J lost 2 bases. The germline V gene encodes CDR1 SGHNT and CDR2 YYREEE (reference sequence).

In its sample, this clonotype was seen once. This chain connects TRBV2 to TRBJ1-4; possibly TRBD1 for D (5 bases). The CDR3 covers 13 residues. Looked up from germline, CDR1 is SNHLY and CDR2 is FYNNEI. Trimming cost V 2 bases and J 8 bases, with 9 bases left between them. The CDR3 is CASSEQGREKLFF. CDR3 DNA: TGTGCCAGCAGTGAACAGGGAAGGGAAAAACTGTTTTTT.

The CDR3 DNA reads as TGTGCCACCAGTGATTTGTCTGCGGGGGGGCCTCTGGTCCTTGATACGCAGTATTTT. Its protein product is CATSDLSAGGPLVLDTQYF. The chain recombines TRBV24-1 with TRBJ2-3; 9 bases are shared with TRBD2. This CDR3 spans 19 amino acids. Unmatched junction bases numbered 15, after V lost 0 bases and J lost 6 bases. CDR1 is KGHDR, CDR2 SFDVKD, per germline.

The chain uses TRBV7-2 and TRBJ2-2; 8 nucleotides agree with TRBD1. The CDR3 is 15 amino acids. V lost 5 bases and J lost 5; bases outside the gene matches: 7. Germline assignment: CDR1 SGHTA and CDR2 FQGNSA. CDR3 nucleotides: TGTGCCAGCAGCGCGAGGGGACAGGCTACCGGGGAGCTGTTTTTT. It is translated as CASSARGQATGELFF.

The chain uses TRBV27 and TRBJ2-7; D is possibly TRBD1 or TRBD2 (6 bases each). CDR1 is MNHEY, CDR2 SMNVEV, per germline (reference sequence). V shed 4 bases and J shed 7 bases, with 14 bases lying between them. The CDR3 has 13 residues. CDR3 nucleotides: TGTGCCAGCAGTTACAGGGAGGATTGGGAGCAGTACTTC. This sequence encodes CASSYREDWEQYF.

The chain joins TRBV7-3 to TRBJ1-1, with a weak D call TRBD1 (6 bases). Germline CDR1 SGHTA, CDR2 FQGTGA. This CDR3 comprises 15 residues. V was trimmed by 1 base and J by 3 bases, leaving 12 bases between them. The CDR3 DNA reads TGTGCCAGCAGCTTAAAACAGGGATCCGACACTGAAGCTTTCTTT. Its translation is CASSLKQGSDTEAFF.

CDR3: CASSSYYYAIYEQYF. In nucleotides, the CDR3 is TGTGCCAGCAGCTCATATTACTACGCCATCTACGAGCAGTACTTC. The rearrangement joins TRBV7-3 to TRBJ2-7; D is uncertain. The CDR3 extends over 15 amino acids. Looked up from germline, CDR1 is SGHTA and CDR2 is FQGTGA. V was shortened by 4 bases and J by 3 bases, with 16 bases between the two germline ends.